These T cell receptor beta chains were read from a single sample in a study of identical twins. Each CDR3 protein is one row after TCRdb ran MiXCR on the 5' RACE reads. The table includes over 550,000 distinct CDR3 sequences, just over 7% detected once. The data were also submitted as part of a second study, on yellow fever vaccine responses in identical twins.

Specimen: PBMCs. The origin of the receptors is a young woman in good health. Both conserved end residues are trimmed from each CDR3. Fields, in order: V gene, D gene, CDR3 protein. D genes are given only for firm matches.

>TRBV4-1|-
ASSQGNAGTDTQY
>TRBV5-1|TRBD2
ASSGRRGVSTDTQY
>TRBV11-3|TRBD1
ASSRTGFYNEQF
>TRBV19|-
ASSVDATNEKLF
>TRBV9|-
ASSVDVRGTNEQF
>TRBV6-4|-
ASASGERS
>TRBV5-1|-
ASSLAHLLRSSYNEQF
>TRBV10-3|TRBD2
AISGDGGGSRETQY
>TRBV12-3/TRBV12-4|-
ASSRGEDYGYT
>TRBV20-1|TRBD2
SATRGVNHAYEQY
>TRBV2|-
ASKGKGLRTDTQY
>TRBV11-2|TRBD2
ASSTLGGSGGEQF
>TRBV5-1|-
ASSLVQEVYNEQF
>TRBV2|-
ASTVQETQY
>TRBV2|-
ASVGSRDEQF
>TRBV7-9|-
ASGTGTSSTDTQY
>TRBV5-1|-
ASSVSGSGADVLT
>TRBV6-5|-
ASSYSKAAYFAEAF
>TRBV3-1|TRBD1
ASSRPDRGGGYT
>TRBV24-1|-
ATSDSFGGGTEAF
>TRBV11-2|-
ASSLGLITYAYNEQF
>TRBV12-3/TRBV12-4|-
ASSLIAEGDYEQY
>TRBV28|-
ASSLLQEAGANVLT
>TRBV4-1|TRBD2
ASSQRTSGTDTQY
>TRBV5-1|TRBD2
ASSLTTSGGTNEQF
>TRBV15|-
ATSRDRTGRTDTQY
>TRBV7-2|-
ASSKWSQETQY
>TRBV5-1|-
ASSFGQATGGEQF
>TRBV14|-
ASSQDRQPNIQY
>TRBV7-7|-
ASSPRAQETGEQY
>TRBV5-6|-
ASSLGLNFGTQY
>TRBV19|TRBD2
ASSLSGGSEQF
>TRBV3-1|-
ASSRGYDSYNEQF
>TRBV5-1|-
ASSLLAANNSPLH
>TRBV29-1|-
SVVRDEQF
>TRBV20-1|TRBD2
SAPITSGTYNEQF
>TRBV28|TRBD1
ASKTTGEKAGYT
>TRBV5-1|TRBD1
ASSAGQASQETQY